This is a list of T cell receptor beta chains from one sample in a study of early T cells in non-severe SARS-CoV-2 infection. TCRdb redid the calling of the 5' RACE reads with MiXCR, one entry per CDR3 protein. The table has 69,000 or so distinct CDR3 sequences, about 13% seen once; the top ten hold around 4.8%. Input material: whole blood. All receptors come from an adult who was a healthcare worker with PCR-confirmed SARS-CoV-2 infection or an uninfected control (not recorded which). Each CDR3 is given with its conserved first and last residue. Fields, in order: clone size, J gene, D gene, V gene, CDR3 DNA, CDR3 protein. A D gene is named only where the DNA matches it firmly. Clone size is not always given. Where it is, it says once, few, many or a class for expanded clones.

clone_size: few
j_call: TRBJ2-7
d_call: TRBD1
v_call: TRBV9
cdr3_nt: TGTGCCAGCAGCCCCCGGGACAGGGGGAGGTACGAGCAGTACTTC
cdr3_aa: CASSPRDRGRYEQYF

clone_size: many
j_call: TRBJ2-4
d_call: -
v_call: TRBV10-3
cdr3_nt: TGTGCCATCAGTGAGTCGGGGACAGCCAAAAACATTCAGTACTTC
cdr3_aa: CAISESGTAKNIQYF

clone_size: once
j_call: TRBJ2-3
d_call: TRBD2
v_call: TRBV7-6
cdr3_nt: TGTGCCAGCAGCTCGCTAGCGGGAGGGGGATCCACAGATACGCAGTATTTT
cdr3_aa: CASSSLAGGGSTDTQYF

clone_size: many
j_call: TRBJ2-3
d_call: TRBD2
v_call: TRBV15
cdr3_nt: TGTGCCACCAGCAGAGATCCTACTAGCGGGGGCACAGATACGCAGTATTTT
cdr3_aa: CATSRDPTSGGTDTQYF

clone_size: -
j_call: TRBJ2-1
d_call: TRBD2
v_call: TRBV7-9
cdr3_nt: TGTGCCAGCAGGGGACTAGCAAGTGAGCAGTTCTTC
cdr3_aa: CASRGLASEQFF

clone_size: many
j_call: TRBJ2-7
d_call: -
v_call: TRBV7-6
cdr3_nt: TGTGCCAGCAGCTTAGCGACAAACTCCTACGAGCAGTACTTC
cdr3_aa: CASSLATNSYEQYF

clone_size: few
j_call: TRBJ2-5
d_call: TRBD2
v_call: TRBV11-2
cdr3_nt: TGTGCCAGCAGCTTAAACGGGGGGAACCAAGAGACCCAGTACTTC
cdr3_aa: CASSLNGGNQETQYF

clone_size: -
j_call: TRBJ2-7
d_call: -
v_call: TRBV5-1
cdr3_nt: TGCGCCAGCAGCTCGGCCGGTCGGGGAGGCGAGCAGTACTTC
cdr3_aa: CASSSAGRGGEQYF

clone_size: -
j_call: TRBJ2-7
d_call: TRBD2
v_call: TRBV4-1
cdr3_nt: TGCGCCAGCAGCCAAGATGGGGGGGTGGCAGGGTTGGCCGAGCAGTACTTC
cdr3_aa: CASSQDGGVAGLAEQYF

clone_size: many
j_call: TRBJ2-1
d_call: TRBD1
v_call: TRBV12-5
cdr3_nt: TGTGCTAGTGGTTTGGTCCTGACAGGGGCCCCCAATGAGCAGTTCTTC
cdr3_aa: CASGLVLTGAPNEQFF

clone_size: many
j_call: TRBJ2-3
d_call: -
v_call: TRBV11-2
cdr3_nt: TGTGCCAGCAGCTTAAGGGGTAGGGATACGCAGTATTTT
cdr3_aa: CASSLRGRDTQYF

clone_size: few
j_call: TRBJ2-3
d_call: -
v_call: TRBV29-1
cdr3_nt: TGCAGCGTCTCGAAAACAGATACGCAGTATTTT
cdr3_aa: CSVSKTDTQYF

clone_size: few
j_call: TRBJ2-5
d_call: TRBD2
v_call: TRBV27
cdr3_nt: TGTGCCAGCAGTTATTTTATACCCACTAGCGGGGCACAAGAGACCCAGTACTTC
cdr3_aa: CASSYFIPTSGAQETQYF

clone_size: few
j_call: TRBJ2-1
d_call: TRBD2
v_call: TRBV7-2
cdr3_nt: TGTGCCAGCAGCTTCGAGGCGGGAGGCCGAGGTGAGCAGTTCTTC
cdr3_aa: CASSFEAGGRGEQFF

clone_size: many
j_call: TRBJ2-3
d_call: TRBD2
v_call: TRBV7-8
cdr3_nt: TGTGCCAGCAGCTTGGGCGGGAGCTCAGATACGCAGTATTTT
cdr3_aa: CASSLGGSSDTQYF

clone_size: -
j_call: TRBJ2-7
d_call: TRBD1
v_call: TRBV18
cdr3_nt: TGTGCCAGCTCACCCGGACAGGGGAAAAGCTCCTACGAGCAGTACTTC
cdr3_aa: CASSPGQGKSSYEQYF

clone_size: few
j_call: TRBJ1-4
d_call: -
v_call: TRBV10-3
cdr3_nt: TGTGCCATCAGTGACGGTGAAAAACTGTTTTTT
cdr3_aa: CAISDGEKLFF

clone_size: -
j_call: TRBJ2-1
d_call: -
v_call: TRBV3-1
cdr3_nt: TGTGCCAGCAGTCCCCTGGACAATGAGCAGTTCTTC
cdr3_aa: CASSPLDNEQFF

clone_size: -
j_call: TRBJ2-5
d_call: -
v_call: TRBV15
cdr3_nt: TGTGCCACCAGCAGAGATTACGTGTACCAAGAGACCCAGTACTTC
cdr3_aa: CATSRDYVYQETQYF

clone_size: many
j_call: TRBJ2-7
d_call: TRBD2
v_call: TRBV11-2
cdr3_nt: TGTGCCAGCAGCCCAGTGAGCGGGAGTTTCGAGCAGTACTTC
cdr3_aa: CASSPVSGSFEQYF

clone_size: few
j_call: TRBJ2-1
d_call: -
v_call: TRBV6-6
cdr3_nt: TGTGCCAGCAGTTACGGTCGGGGGACAAGGACCTACAATGAGCAGTTCTTC
cdr3_aa: CASSYGRGTRTYNEQFF